The present T cell receptor (beta chain) was sequenced within a study of regulatory T cells in long-lasting Graves disease. Study at large: Graves' cases, newly diagnosed, had used antithyroid drugs under 3 months.

Comments on this clonotype: Its cognate antigen is unknown.

The time point is: newly diagnosed GD, antithyroid drugs for less than 3 months. With RNA extracted from PBMCs as input, the TCR library was made. Enrollment of patients was through an endocrinology department in Xi'an, China. To make TCR beta libraries, researchers used iRepertoire HTBI primers and Arm-PCR of CDR3 regions. TCRdb re-called the multiplex PCR reads with MiXCR, one entry per CDR3 protein. The sample records roughly 610,000 distinct CDR3 sequences, more than 15% being singletons. Study-level findings and limits: The persistent group shared 3,000 or so public clonotypes, more than the approximately 970 shared by new patients.

The CDR3 consists of 19 residues. V lost 1 base and J lost 0, with 20 bases in between. The same data also went into a second study, on T cells in Graves' hyperthyroidism and ophthalmopathy. That source notes: Most clonotypes expanded in the thyroid (above 0.001) were also present in blood.

The TCR was taken from a man younger than 30 with Graves disease. The chain joins TRBV12-3 or TRBV12-4 to TRBJ2-3, with D possibly TRBD1 on 5 matching bases. This sample comprised peripheral blood mononuclear cells (PBMCs), obtained at new diagnosis, from a patient treated with antithyroid drugs. The CDR3 DNA reads TGTGCCAGCAGTTTAGTTTTGATGGGGCAGCGCACTAGCACAGATACGCAGTATTTT. Its protein product is CASSLVLMGQRTSTDTQYF.